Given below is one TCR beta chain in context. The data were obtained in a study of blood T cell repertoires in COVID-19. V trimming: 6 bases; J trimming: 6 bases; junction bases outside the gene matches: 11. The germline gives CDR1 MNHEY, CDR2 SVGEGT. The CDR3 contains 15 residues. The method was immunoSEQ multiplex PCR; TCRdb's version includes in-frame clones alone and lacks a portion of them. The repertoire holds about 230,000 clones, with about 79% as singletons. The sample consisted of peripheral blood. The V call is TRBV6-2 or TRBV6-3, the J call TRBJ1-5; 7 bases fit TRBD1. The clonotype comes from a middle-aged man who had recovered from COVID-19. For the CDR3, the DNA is TGTGCCAGCAGCCCAGACAGGGTGGTGGGTCAGCCCCAGCATTTT. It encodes CASSPDRVVGQPQHF.